The rows below give T cell receptor beta chains drawn from one sample of a study of blood T cell repertoires in COVID-19. Generated by immunoSEQ multiplex PCR, the TCRdb table keeps only in-frame clones and is missing some. This repertoire shows hundreds of thousands of clones, more than 70% found once; its top ten account for 1% to 1.5%. The sample comprised peripheral blood. The receptor source for this set is a man in his forties with acute or convalescent COVID-19. Each CDR3 is given with its conserved first and last residue. Fields, in order: clone size, CDR3 length, V gene, J gene, D gene, CDR3 DNA, CDR3 protein. The D gene is left open where the match is weak. Where a row states a size, it is once, few, many or the class of an expanded clone; other rows omit it.

once,17,TRBV28,TRBJ2-2,TRBD2,TGTGCCAGCAGTTTATCCCCAGCGGGAGGGCCTAACGGGGAGCTGTTTTTT,CASSLSPAGGPNGELFF
once,12,TRBV5-6,TRBJ1-2,TRBD1,TGTGCCAGCAGGGGGACAGCCTATGGCTACACCTTC,CASRGTAYGYTF
.,16,TRBV28,TRBJ1-4,.,TGTGCCAGCAGTTTACTCCTCGGGACACTCAATGAAAAACTGTTTTTT,CASSLLLGTLNEKLFF
.,13,TRBV11-3,TRBJ1-6,.,TGTGCCAGCAGCCAAGATCAGAATTCACCCCTCCACTTT,CASSQDQNSPLHF
.,15,TRBV5-8,TRBJ2-3,.,TGTGCCAGCAGCTTACAATGGGGAGGCACAGATACGCAGTATTTT,CASSLQWGGTDTQYF
once,14,TRBV12-5,TRBJ2-1,.,TGTGCTAGTGGTTTAGACTCGACCAACAATGAGCAGTTCTTC,CASGLDSTNNEQFF
.,15,TRBV12-5,TRBJ2-2,.,TGTGCTAGTGTTATACAGGGAGTGAACACCGGGGAGCTGTTTTTT,CASVIQGVNTGELFF
.,16,TRBV2,TRBJ2-7,TRBD2,TGTGCCAGCAGTGAATACTGGACTAGCGGGTTGTACGAGCAGTACTTC,CASSEYWTSGLYEQYF
.,16,TRBV5-1,TRBJ2-2,TRBD1,TGCGCCAGCAGCTCCGGGAACAGGGGAAACACCGGGGAGCTGTTTTTT,CASSSGNRGNTGELFF
.,14,TRBV3-1/TRBV3-2,TRBJ2-5,TRBD2,TGTGCCAGCAGCCAAGAGCTAGCGGTAGAGACCCAGTACTTC,CASSQELAVETQYF
.,16,TRBV3-1/TRBV3-2,TRBJ1-3,.,TGTGCCAGCAGCCTCTCGCCGGAGTACTCTGGAAACACCATATATTTT,CASSLSPEYSGNTIYF
.,16,TRBV3-1/TRBV3-2,TRBJ1-5,TRBD1,TGTGCCAGCAGCCAAGATGCGACAGGGGGCAATCAGCCCCAGCATTTT,CASSQDATGGNQPQHF
.,18,TRBV5-1,TRBJ1-4,.,TGCGCCAGCAGCTTGTATCCAGGGATGGTCGGGCTTAATGAAAAACTGTTTTTT,CASSLYPGMVGLNEKLFF
.,11,TRBV30,TRBJ1-4,.,TGTGCCTGGACAGCGAGTGAAAAACTGTTTTTT,CAWTASEKLFF
.,17,TRBV21-1,TRBJ2-6,.,TGTGCCAGCAGCAAAGGACAGGGGAGCTCTGGGGCCAACGTCCTGACTTTC,CASSKGQGSSGANVLTF
.,14,TRBV5-5,TRBJ1-1,.,TGTGCCAGCAGCTTGGGAACAGGACCAACTGAAGCTTTCTTT,CASSLGTGPTEAFF
.,15,TRBV18,TRBJ1-5,TRBD1,TGTGCCAGCTCCCCGGGACAGGGGAACGGCCAGCCCCAGCATTTT,CASSPGQGNGQPQHF
.,16,TRBV4-1,TRBJ1-1,TRBD1,TGCGCCAGCAGCCAAGTCCGGACAGGGCCGAACACTGAAGCTTTCTTT,CASSQVRTGPNTEAFF
.,19,TRBV28,TRBJ2-1,TRBD1,TGTGCCAGCAGTTCGGGCGGACAGGGATTAGGGGTATCCTACAATGAGCAGTTCTTC,CASSSGGQGLGVSYNEQFF
once,13,TRBV30,TRBJ1-4,.,TGTGCCTGGAGTGTACGCCCCGGTGAAAAACTGTTTTTT,CAWSVRPGEKLFF
.,14,TRBV28,TRBJ1-1,.,TGTGCCAGCACCACGGGTCGGGGGATGAATGAAGCTTTCTTT,CASTTGRGMNEAFF